The 15 T cell receptor beta chains given below trace back to one sample, sequenced in a study of T cells in Graves' hyperthyroidism and ophthalmopathy. RNA transcripts yielded amplified TCR beta CDR3 regions. HTBI primers were the set used in a first-round RT-PCR of the TCR CDR3. TCRdb used MiXCR to reprocess the multiplex PCR reads, holding one entry per CDR3 protein. Here the sample spans more than 650,000 distinct CDR3 sequences, approximately 15% being singletons. The sample consisted of blood. These receptors came from a young woman with Graves' hyperthyroidism.

This clonotype was counted at least ten times. The chain employs TRBV5-1 and TRBJ1-2, with 8 bases aligning to TRBD1. Trimming at V came to 4 bases and at J to 8 bases, leaving 10 bases not matched to a gene. CDR1 is SGHRS and CDR2 is YFSETQ in the germline V gene. CDR3 length equals 14 residues. In DNA, the CDR3 is TGCGCCAGCAGCGTGGGACAGGCCGGGAGAGGCTACACCTTC. It yields the protein CASSVGQAGRGYTF. Together with reference TRBV5-1 and TRBJ1-2, the CDR3 gives the full variable domain: KAGVTQTPRYLIKTRGQQVTLSCSPISGHRSVSWYQQTPGQGLQFLFEYFSETQRNKGNFPGRFSGRQFSNSRSEMNVSTLELGDSALYLCASSVGQAGRGYTFGSGTRLTVV.

This clonotype was counted at least ten times. The chain uses TRBV28 and TRBJ2-7, with 15 nucleotides matching TRBD2. The germline CDR1 and CDR2 sequences are MDHEN and SYDVKM. The J segment lost 2 bases and the V segment lost 8 bases, leaving 10 bases of the junction unmatched. The CDR3 extends over 17 amino acids. The CDR3 reads CASRGTSGRYKPYEQYF. The CDR3 region has the DNA TGTGCCAGCCGTGGGACTAGCGGGAGGTACAAGCCCTACGAGCAGTACTTC.

This clonotype was seen at least ten times. The chain has TRBV28 and TRBJ2-1; TRBD2 matches 9 bases. In germline, CDR1 is MDHEN, CDR2 SYDVKM. With V trimmed by 2 bases and J by 9 bases, 8 bases remained unmatched. CDR3 length equals 15 residues. The CDR3 protein is CASSLGASGRPEQFF. CDR3 nucleotide sequence: TGTGCCAGCAGTTTAGGTGCGAGCGGGAGGCCTGAGCAGTTCTTC.

This clonotype was picked up a small number of times. V gene TRBV6-2 or TRBV6-3 combines with J gene TRBJ2-2; 8 bases align to TRBD2. The germline CDR1 and CDR2 sequences are MNHEY and SVGEGT. This CDR3 is built from 15 residues. Trimming took 6 bases from V and 5 from J; bases not matched to a gene: 8. The DNA for the CDR3 is TGTGCCAGCAGCTCGAGCGGGAGCTGGACCGGGGAGCTGTTTTTT. This gives the protein CASSSSGSWTGELFF.

This clonotype was counted a few times. The chain joins TRBV6-5 to TRBJ1-4, with no clear D. The germline CDR1 and CDR2 sequences are MNHEY and SVGAGI. The CDR3 contains 15 residues. Trimming left V 3 bases short and J 4 bases short, with 12 bases between. CDR3 residues: CASSYGTGLNEKLFF. CDR3 DNA sequence: TGTGCCAGCAGTTATGGAACTGGACTTAATGAAAAACTGTTTTTT.

This clonotype was found many times. The chain employs TRBV2 and TRBJ2-6; a possible D gene is TRBD1 (5 bases). Germline loops: CDR1 SNHLY, CDR2 FYNNEI. V lost 4 bases and J 8 bases, leaving 9 bases between the germline ends. The length of the CDR3 is 13 residues. This CDR3 is CASSVDTSNVLTF. The CDR3 DNA reads TGTGCCAGCAGTGTGGACACCTCCAACGTCCTGACTTTC. Combining the CDR3 with reference TRBV2 and TRBJ2-6 gives the whole variable domain EPEVTQTPSHQVTQMGQEVILRCVPISNHLYFYWYRQILGQKVEFLVSFYNNEISEKSEIFDDQFSVERPDGSNFTLKIRSTKLEDSAMYFCASSVDTSNVLTFGAGSRLTVL.

This clonotype came up a few times. The rearrangement joins TRBV19 to TRBJ1-6; 7 bases fit TRBD1. V was clipped by 4 bases and J by 18 bases; unmatched bases: 9. The CDR3 totals 12 residues. The germline V gene has CDR1 LNHDA and CDR2 SQIVND (reference sequence). The CDR3: CASSTPGQRYHF. In DNA form, the CDR3 reads TGTGCCAGTAGTACGCCGGGACAGCGCTACCACTTT.

This clonotype turned up a few times. V is TRBV4-3 and J is TRBJ2-1; D gene unclear. V lost 1 base to trimming and J lost 0 bases, with 16 bases between them. Germline CDR1 is LGHNA and CDR2 is YSLEER. This CDR3 spans 18 amino acids. As DNA, the CDR3 is TGCGCCAGCAGCCAAGGCCCAACAGATACCTACTCCTACAATGAGCAGTTCTTC. The encoded protein is CASSQGPTDTYSYNEQFF.

The table lists this clonotype with many counts. This rearrangement joins TRBV7-3 to TRBJ2-3; D is uncertain. The germline CDR1 and CDR2 sequences are SGHTA and FQGTGA. The CDR3 covers 13 residues. V lost 3 bases, J lost 0 bases, and 4 bases lay in between. The CDR3 DNA reads as TGTGCCAGCAGCTTTCAGAGCACAGATACGCAGTATTTT. The encoded protein is CASSFQSTDTQYF. Looking up the rest from reference TRBV7-3 and TRBJ2-3 gives the full variable domain: GAGVSQTPSNKVTEKGKYVELRCDPISGHTALYWYRQSLGQGPEFLIYFQGTGAADDSGLPNDRFFAVRPEGSVSTLKIQRTERGDSAVYLCASSFQSTDTQYFGPGTRLTVL.

This clonotype was recorded at least ten times. The rearrangement joins TRBV11-2 to TRBJ2-1; 7 bases are a match to TRBD2. This CDR3 spans 15 amino acids. J lost 4 bases, V lost 1 base, and 4 bases had no gene match. Germline assignment: CDR1 SGHAT and CDR2 FQNNGV. CDR3 sequence reads: CASSLGREEYNEQFF. The DNA of the CDR3 is TGTGCCAGCAGCTTAGGTCGGGAGGAGTACAATGAGCAGTTCTTC. The full variable domain, in which reference TRBV11-2 and TRBJ2-1 provide the parts outside the CDR3, is EAGVAQSPRYKIIEKRQSVAFWCNPISGHATLYWYQQILGQGPKLLIQFQNNGVVDDSQLPKDRFSAERLKGVDSTLKIQPAKLEDSAVYLCASSLGREEYNEQFFGPGTRLTVL.

This chain connects TRBV9 to TRBJ2-5, with TRBD2 matching over 16 bases. CDR1 is SGDLS, CDR2 YYNGEE, per germline. Trimming at V came to 2 bases and at J to 3 bases, leaving 16 bases not matched to a gene. The CDR3 is made up of 21 amino acids. CDR3 amino acids: CASSVSLLPGLAGGPEETQYF. Here the CDR3 DNA reads TGTGCCAGCAGCGTTTCCCTACTACCGGGACTAGCGGGAGGGCCGGAAGAGACCCAGTACTTC.

This clonotype was detected ten times or more. This chain links TRBV18 with TRBJ2-1, with 9 bases lining up with TRBD1. Germline V CDR1 and CDR2: KGHSH, LQKENI. The CDR3 loop spans 14 amino acids. With 4 bases clipped from V and 5 bases from J, the junction kept 3 bases outside the gene matches. CDR3 DNA sequence: TGTGCCAGCTCACGCAGGACAGGGGACAATGAGCAGTTCTTC. Translating it yields CASSRRTGDNEQFF.

The chain recombines TRBV2 with TRBJ2-5, with D possibly matching TRBD1 (6 bases). This CDR3 comprises 13 residues. Germline CDR1 and CDR2: SNHLY and FYNNEI. Trimming cost V 7 bases and J 5 bases, with 14 bases left between them. The CDR3 DNA reads TGTGCCAGCACCGGGACATCGTGGGAGACCCAGTACTTC. It codes for CASTGTSWETQYF.

This clonotype was seen repeatedly, ten times or more. The chain couples TRBV7-9 to TRBJ2-5; TRBD2 aligns across 7 bases. Trimming took 5 bases from V and 5 from J; bases not matched to a gene: 5. Per germline, CDR1 SEHNR and CDR2 FQNEAQ (reference sequence). The CDR3 totals 13 residues. The CDR3 coding sequence is TGTGCCAGCAGCCGGGCGGGAGCTGAGACCCAGTACTTC. It is translated as CASSRAGAETQYF.

The J gene is TRBJ2-1, the V gene TRBV2; weak D call: TRBD2 (5 bases). Trimming removed 8 bases at V and 6 bases at J, with 11 bases between. CDR1 SNHLY and CDR2 FYNNEI come from the germline V gene. The CDR3 spans 12 residues. CDR3 residues: CASYGEFNEQFF. Here the CDR3 DNA reads TGTGCCAGCTACGGGGAGTTCAATGAGCAGTTCTTC.